This note documents a single T cell receptor beta chain sequence. These data are taken from a study of blood T cell repertoires in COVID-19. Study summary: Samples came from the United States, Italy and Spain, spanning acute and convalescent COVID-19. T cells, B-cell-depleted T cells, or PBMCs provided the cDNA or gDNA that served as material.

Study processing details: Researchers report that nucleated cell counts were estimated from reference gene primer amplification. Sequencing was performed with immunoSEQ multiplex PCR; in TCRdb, only in-frame clones are kept and a portion is missing. V and J calls and clone size are copied from that table; D and trimming were computed from the DNA. The table shows about 410,000 clones, with 89% occurring only once. Patients at the Seattle site were enrolled during active infection and followed longitudinally. The CDR3 is made up of 13 amino acids. Germline trimming cut 6 bases from V and 2 bases from J; bases unmatched to any gene: 4.

The clonotype originates from a woman aged 40 to 50 with COVID-19, enrolled during active disease. This rearrangement joins TRBV12-3 or TRBV12-4 to TRBJ2-7; 7 nucleotides align to TRBD1. The sample was peripheral blood. CDR3 residues: CASSRQGTYEQYF. DNA of the CDR3: TGTGCCAGCAGCCGACAGGGAACCTACGAGCAGTACTTC.